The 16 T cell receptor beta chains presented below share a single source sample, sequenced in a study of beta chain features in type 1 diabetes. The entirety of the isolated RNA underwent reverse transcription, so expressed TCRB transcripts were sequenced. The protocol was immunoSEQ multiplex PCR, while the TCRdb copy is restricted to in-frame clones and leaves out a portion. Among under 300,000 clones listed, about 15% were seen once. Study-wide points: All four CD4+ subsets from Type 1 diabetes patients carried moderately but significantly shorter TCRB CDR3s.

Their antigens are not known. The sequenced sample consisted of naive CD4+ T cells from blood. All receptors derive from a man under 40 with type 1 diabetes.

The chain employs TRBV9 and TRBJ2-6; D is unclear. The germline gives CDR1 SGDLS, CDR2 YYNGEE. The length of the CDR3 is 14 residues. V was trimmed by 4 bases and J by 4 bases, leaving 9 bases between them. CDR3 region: CASSKPAGANVLTF. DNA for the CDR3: TGTGCCAGCAGCAAACCCGCGGGGGCCAACGTCCTGACTTTC.

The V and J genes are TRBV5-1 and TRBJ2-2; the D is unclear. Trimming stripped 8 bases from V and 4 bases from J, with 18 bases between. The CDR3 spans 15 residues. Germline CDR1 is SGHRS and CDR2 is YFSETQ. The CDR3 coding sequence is TGCGCCAGTACCATCAGCCCCCGAGGCACCGGGGAGCTGTTTTTT. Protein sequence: CASTISPRGTGELFF.

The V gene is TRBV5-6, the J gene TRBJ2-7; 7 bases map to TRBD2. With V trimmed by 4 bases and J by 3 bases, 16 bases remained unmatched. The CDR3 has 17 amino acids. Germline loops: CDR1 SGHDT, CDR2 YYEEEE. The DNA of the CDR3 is TGTGCCAGCAGCCCCGGACTAGGTGACAACTCCTTCTACGAGCAGTACTTC. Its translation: CASSPGLGDNSFYEQYF. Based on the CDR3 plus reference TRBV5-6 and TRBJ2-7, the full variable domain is DAGVTQSPTHLIKTRGQQVTLRCSPKSGHDTVSWYQQALGQGPQFIFQYYEEEERQRGNFPDRFSGHQFPNYSSELNVNALLLGDSALYLCASSPGLGDNSFYEQYFGPGTRLTVT.

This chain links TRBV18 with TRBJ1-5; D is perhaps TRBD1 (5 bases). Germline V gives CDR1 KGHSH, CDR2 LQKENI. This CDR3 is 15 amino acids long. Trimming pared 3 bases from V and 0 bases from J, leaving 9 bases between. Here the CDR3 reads CASSPTVNSNQPQHF. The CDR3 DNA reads TGTGCCAGCTCACCGACAGTCAATAGCAATCAGCCCCAGCATTTT. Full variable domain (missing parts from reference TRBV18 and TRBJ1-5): NAGVMQNPRHLVRRRGQEARLRCSPMKGHSHVYWYRQLPEEGLKFMVYLQKENIIDESGMPKERFSAEFPKEGPSILRIQQVVRGDSAAYFCASSPTVNSNQPQHFGDGTRLSIL.

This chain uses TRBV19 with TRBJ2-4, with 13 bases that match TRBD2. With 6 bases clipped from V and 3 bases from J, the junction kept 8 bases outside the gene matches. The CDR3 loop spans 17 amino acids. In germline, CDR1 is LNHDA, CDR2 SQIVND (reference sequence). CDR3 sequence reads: CASRRGLAGKGKNIQYF. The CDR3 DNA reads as TGTGCCAGTAGGAGGGGACTAGCGGGAAAGGGCAAAAACATTCAGTACTTC.

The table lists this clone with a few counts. Here the CDR3 reads CASSFEGPYEQYF. CDR3 DNA sequence: TGCGCCAGCAGCTTTGAGGGTCCCTACGAGCAGTACTTC. The chain employs TRBV5-1 and TRBJ2-7; a possible D gene is TRBD2 (5 bases). Germline-derived CDR1 and CDR2 are SGHRS and YFSETQ. The CDR3 sequence is 13 residues long. With 2 bases removed from V and 2 bases from J, the gap between germline ends came to 8 bases.

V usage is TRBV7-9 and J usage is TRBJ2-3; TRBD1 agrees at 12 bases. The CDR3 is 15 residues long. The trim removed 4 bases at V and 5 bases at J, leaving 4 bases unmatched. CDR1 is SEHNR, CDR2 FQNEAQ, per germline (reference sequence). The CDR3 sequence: CASSWGQGAGDTQYF. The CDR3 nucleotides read TGTGCCAGCAGCTGGGGACAGGGGGCAGGAGATACGCAGTATTTT.

The CDR3 coding sequence is TGTGCCAGCAGCTTAGAAGAAGCGGGAGGATCAGATACGCAGTATTTT. This sequence encodes CASSLEEAGGSDTQYF. The V call is TRBV7-2, the J call TRBJ2-3; 9 bases line up with TRBD2. Germline V gene data show CDR1 as SGHTA and CDR2 as FQGNSA. Germline trimming cut 1 base from V and 4 bases from J; bases unmatched to any gene: 6. The CDR3 totals 16 residues.

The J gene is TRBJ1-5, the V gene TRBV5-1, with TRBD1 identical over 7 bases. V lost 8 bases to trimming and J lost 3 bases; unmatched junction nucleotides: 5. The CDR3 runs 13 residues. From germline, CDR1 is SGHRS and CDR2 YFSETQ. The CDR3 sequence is CASTGEINQPQHF. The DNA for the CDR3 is TGCGCCAGTACAGGGGAAATCAATCAGCCCCAGCATTTT.

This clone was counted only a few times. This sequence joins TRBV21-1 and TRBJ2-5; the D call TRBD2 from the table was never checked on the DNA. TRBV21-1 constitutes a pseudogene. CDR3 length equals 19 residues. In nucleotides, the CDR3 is TGTGCCAGCAGCCCCCCGTGGGGGGAACCTGCCCTGGGACAAGAGACCCAGTACTTC. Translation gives CASSPPWGEPALGQETQYF.

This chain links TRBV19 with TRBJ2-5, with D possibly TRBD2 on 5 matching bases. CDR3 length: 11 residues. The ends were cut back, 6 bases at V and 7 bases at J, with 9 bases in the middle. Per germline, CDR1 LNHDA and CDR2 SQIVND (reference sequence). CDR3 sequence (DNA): TGTGCCAGTAGAGAGGGCGGGACCCAGTACTTC. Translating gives CASREGGTQYF. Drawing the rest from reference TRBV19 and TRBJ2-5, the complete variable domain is DGGITQSPKYLFRKEGQNVTLSCEQNLNHDAMYWYRQDPGQGLRLIYYSQIVNDFQKGDIAEGYSVSREKKESFPLTVTSAQKNPTAFYLCASREGGTQYFGPGTRLLVL.

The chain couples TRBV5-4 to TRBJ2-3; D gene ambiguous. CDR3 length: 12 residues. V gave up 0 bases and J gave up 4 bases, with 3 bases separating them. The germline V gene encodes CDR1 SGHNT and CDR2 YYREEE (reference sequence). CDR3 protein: CASSLGADTQYF. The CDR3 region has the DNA TGTGCCAGCAGCTTGGGCGCAGATACGCAGTATTTT.

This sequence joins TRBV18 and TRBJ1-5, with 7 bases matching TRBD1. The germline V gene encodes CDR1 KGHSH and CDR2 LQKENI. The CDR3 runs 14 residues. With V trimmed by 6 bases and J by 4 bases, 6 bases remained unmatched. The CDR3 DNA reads TGTGCCAGCTCCAACGAGGACAGGAATCAGCCCCAGCATTTT. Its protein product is CASSNEDRNQPQHF.

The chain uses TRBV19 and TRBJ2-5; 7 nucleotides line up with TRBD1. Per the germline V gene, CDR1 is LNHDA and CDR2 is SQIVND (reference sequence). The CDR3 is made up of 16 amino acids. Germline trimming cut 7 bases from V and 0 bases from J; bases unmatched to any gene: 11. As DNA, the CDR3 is TGTGCCAGTACCCCCTCGAGGGACAGACACCAAGAGACCCAGTACTTC. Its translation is CASTPSRDRHQETQYF.

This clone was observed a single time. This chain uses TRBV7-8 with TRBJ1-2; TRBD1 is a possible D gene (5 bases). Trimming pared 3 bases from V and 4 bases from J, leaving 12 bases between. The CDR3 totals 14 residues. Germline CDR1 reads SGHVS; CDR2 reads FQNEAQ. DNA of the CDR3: TGTGCCAGCAGCTTGGACAATGTAAGCTATGGCTACACCTTC. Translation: CASSLDNVSYGYTF.

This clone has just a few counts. The CDR3 protein is CAAGPKNTGELFF. The CDR3 coding sequence is TGTGCCGCGGGTCCAAAGAACACCGGGGAGCTGTTTTTT. The V call is TRBV15, the J call TRBJ2-2; TRBD2 is a possible D gene (5 bases). Trimming pared 11 bases from V and 1 base from J, leaving 11 bases between. Looked up from germline, CDR1 is LNHNV and CDR2 is YYDKDF (reference sequence). CDR3 length: 13 residues.